The TCR beta chain described here comes from a study of technical replicates of blood from a handful of donors (dated by TCRdb to 2017 to 2019). Trimmed from V: 4 bases; trimmed from J: 4 bases; junction bases lacking a gene match: 10. Inclusive of the bounding cysteine and phenylalanine, the CDR3 is 17 residues long. The entry retains the CDR3 DNA only, 51 bases that are in frame from base 1. CDR1 MNHEY and CDR2 SMNVEV were looked up in the germline V gene (reference sequence). Preparation of the library involved the immunoSEQ multiplex PCR assay. TCRdb retrieved this table from immuneACCESS and kept in-frame rearrangements only. Not all clones are present; in checked studies, unresolved V genes account for under half, and no reason is known for the remainder. A total of some 87,000 clones appear in this sample, 96% of them only once. The ten largest make up 0.3% to 0.35% of the sample. This clone appeared a single time. Its cognate antigen has yet to be identified. Base qualities are not provided; no much larger clone lies one nucleotide away.

The sequencing input was T cells isolated from PBMCs. The TCR comes from a human donor in good health. The V and J genes are TRBV27 and TRBJ2-1, and TRBD2 aligns with 10 junction nucleotides. The CDR3 protein: CASSYNSGRIPYNEQFF. The sequenced DNA is TGTGCCAGCAGTTATAATAGCGGGAGGATCCCTTACAATGAGCAGTTCTTC.